These T cell receptor beta chains were read from a single sample in a study of fetal regulatory T cell absence and autoimmunity. The assay was immunoSEQ multiplex PCR, and TCRdb's table has in-frame clones only and misses some. This table has about 50,000 clones, just under 85% appearing once. The sample was cord blood. The receptor set was obtained from a newborn boy with IPEX syndrome. Each CDR3 is given with its conserved first and last residue. A D gene is named only where the DNA matches it firmly. Clone sizes are given selectively: once, few, many, or a class where the clone is expanded.

d_gene	v_gene	j_gene	abundance	CDR3aa	CDR3nt
TRBD1	TRBV18	TRBJ1-6	.	CASSLSDRGQGSPLHF	TGTGCCAGCTCACTTTCCGACAGGGGGCAGGGTTCACCCCTCCACTTT
TRBD1	TRBV7-7	TRBJ2-2	.	CASSLGQGRAGELFF	TGTGCCAGCAGCTTGGGACAGGGGAGAGCCGGGGAGCTGTTTTTT
.	TRBV10-3	TRBJ2-7	.	CAISEGHPYEQYF	TGTGCCATCAGCGAAGGACACCCCTACGAGCAGTACTTC
.	TRBV6-1	TRBJ2-3	.	CASSDASTDTQYF	TGTGCCAGCAGTGACGCTAGCACAGATACGCAGTATTTT
TRBD1	TRBV18	TRBJ2-7	.	CASSPGTGNEQYF	TGTGCCAGCTCACCCGGGACAGGGAACGAGCAGTACTTC
.	TRBV15	TRBJ1-6	few	CATSSRRVNSPLHF	TGTGCCACCAGCAGCAGACGGGTTAATTCACCCCTCCACTTT
.	TRBV2	TRBJ1-1	.	CASSLQGWVTEAFF	TGTGCCAGCAGTCTCCAGGGGTGGGTAACTGAAGCTTTCTTT
.	TRBV6-1	TRBJ2-7	once	CASSEGWGLPGEQYF	TGTGCCAGCAGTGAAGGGTGGGGCCTACCGGGCGAGCAGTACTTC
.	TRBV4-1	TRBJ2-1	.	CASSQPRAGRSYNEQFF	TGCGCCAGCAGCCAACCAAGGGCGGGCCGCTCCTACAATGAGCAGTTCTTC
TRBD2	TRBV11-2	TRBJ2-1	.	CASSLGGSSYNEQFF	TGTGCCAGCAGCTTAGGCGGGAGCTCCTACAATGAGCAGTTCTTC
.	TRBV25-1	TRBJ1-4	once	CASSPRGFSTNEKLFF	TGTGCCAGCAGTCCTCGGGGGTTTTCAACTAATGAAAAACTGTTTTTT
.	TRBV12-5	TRBJ2-5	.	CASGLVETQYF	TGTGCTAGTGGTTTGGTGGAGACCCAGTACTTC